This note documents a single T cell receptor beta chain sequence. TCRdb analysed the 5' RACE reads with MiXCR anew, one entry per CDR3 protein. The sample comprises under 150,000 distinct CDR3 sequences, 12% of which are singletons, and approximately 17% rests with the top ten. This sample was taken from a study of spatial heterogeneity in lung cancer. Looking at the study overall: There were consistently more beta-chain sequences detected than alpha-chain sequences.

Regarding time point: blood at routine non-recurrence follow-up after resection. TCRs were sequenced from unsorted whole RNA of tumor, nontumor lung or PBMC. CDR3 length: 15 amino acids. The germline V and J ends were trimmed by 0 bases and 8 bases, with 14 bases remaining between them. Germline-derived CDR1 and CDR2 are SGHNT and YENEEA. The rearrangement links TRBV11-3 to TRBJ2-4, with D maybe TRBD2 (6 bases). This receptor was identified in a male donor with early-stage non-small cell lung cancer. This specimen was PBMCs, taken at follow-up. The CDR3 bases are TGTGCCAGCAGCTTAGACCCGATACCGGGGGACATTCAGTACTTC. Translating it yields CASSLDPIPGDIQYF.